The TCR beta chain under discussion was sequenced for a study of blood T cell repertoires in COVID-19. Generated by immunoSEQ multiplex PCR, the TCRdb table keeps only in-frame clones and is missing some. The sample consists of 290,000 or so clones, roughly 80% of them appearing once. Per germline, CDR1 GTSNPN and CDR2 SVGIG (reference sequence). Trimming stripped 0 bases from V and 6 bases from J, with 17 bases between. The CDR3 sequence is 15 residues long. Material: PBMCs or T cells enriched from blood (not recorded which). This sequence originates from a man aged 35 to 55 who had been exposed to COVID-19. The chain is built from TRBV30 and TRBJ1-1; D not certain. Here the CDR3 DNA reads TGTGCCTGGAGTGTACCCCGGTTGTACGTGGCTGAAGCTTTCTTT. Translation: CAWSVPRLYVAEAFF.